Listed below are T cell receptor beta chains from one sample, sequenced in a study of shared T cell receptors in the human thymus. Sequenced by immunoSEQ multiplex PCR; TCRdb stores in-frame clones only, minus some. The table includes some 720,000 clones, approximately 87% detected once. The same sample was also studied in work on human thymus T cells.

Sequencing used thymocytes. The receptor source for this set is a boy in the first two years of life with a congenital heart defect. The CDR3 runs from the conserved cysteine through the conserved F or W. A D gene is named only where the DNA matches it firmly. Size is omitted from some rows. Given values are once, few, many or a class for expanded clones.

CDR3	V	D	size	length	J
CASSLGPPVGNEQFF	TRBV7-9	-	few	15	TRBJ2-1
CASSQDRLAGVYETQYF	TRBV4-3	TRBD2	-	17	TRBJ2-5
CAWSVWGGGGNTIYF	TRBV30	-	few	15	TRBJ1-3
CASSGLAGDYTDTQYF	TRBV9	TRBD2	-	16	TRBJ2-3
CASSTRDSEETQYF	TRBV6-5	-	-	14	TRBJ2-5
CASSLVSGVDEQFF	TRBV7-9	-	-	14	TRBJ2-1
CASSFLQDNQPQHF	TRBV6-1	-	-	14	TRBJ1-5
CASSISDRGLETQYF	TRBV7-7	TRBD1	once	15	TRBJ2-5
CASSVHRLAPYNEQFF	TRBV9	TRBD2	-	16	TRBJ2-1
CASSQVTGQGNPYAAYEQYF	TRBV4-3	TRBD1	-	20	TRBJ2-7
CASSHRGGEETQYF	TRBV14	-	-	14	TRBJ2-5
CASSQSWGRGGREGNNEQFF	TRBV4-2	TRBD2	-	20	TRBJ2-1
CSVERGKRQETQYF	TRBV29-1	-	once	14	TRBJ2-5
CASSYTRADLNTEAFF	TRBV6-7	-	-	16	TRBJ1-1
CSVELLSTDTQYF	TRBV29-1	-	-	13	TRBJ2-3
CASSGGTGHYQETQYF	TRBV6-1	-	-	16	TRBJ2-5
CASSFTRQGKNEQFF	TRBV28	TRBD1	-	15	TRBJ2-1
CASSPGGNTEAFF	TRBV27	-	-	13	TRBJ1-1
CASSPVGGSNQPQHF	TRBV5-8	-	-	15	TRBJ1-5
CASSVNQGAQKQPQHF	TRBV28	TRBD1	-	16	TRBJ1-5
CASSLNRGTGTDTQYF	TRBV28	-	once	16	TRBJ2-3
CAPPGGLAGHYNEQFF	TRBV27	TRBD2	-	16	TRBJ2-1
CASNPQGVNTEAFF	TRBV6-5	-	-	14	TRBJ1-1
CASSLVGQGSLGNEQFF	TRBV5-6	TRBD1	once	17	TRBJ2-1
CATSWTGHTDTQYF	TRBV15	TRBD1	once	14	TRBJ2-3
CAWSHNNEQFF	TRBV30	-	-	11	TRBJ2-1
CASSPRVEVAKNIQYF	TRBV27	-	-	16	TRBJ2-4
CASSAVAGVGTGELFF	TRBV6-4	TRBD2	-	16	TRBJ2-2
CASSLDLGRDEQYF	TRBV11-2	-	-	14	TRBJ2-7
CASSFGTGSHSYEQYF	TRBV7-2	-	-	16	TRBJ2-7
CASSLGDRALASGANVLTF	TRBV5-1	TRBD1	-	19	TRBJ2-6
CASSFGLADHYNEQFF	TRBV27	TRBD2	-	16	TRBJ2-1
CAISPSGRGDTQYF	TRBV10-3	TRBD2	few	14	TRBJ2-3
CAISGPGQGISVRSDEQYF	TRBV10-3	TRBD1	-	19	TRBJ2-7
CASSEGQASYGYTF	TRBV6-1	-	-	14	TRBJ1-2
CASSPPGHMNTEAFF	TRBV18	-	-	15	TRBJ1-1
CASGTRDRRTDTQYF	TRBV28	TRBD1	-	15	TRBJ2-3
CASSAGDRGPGGTQHF	TRBV28	TRBD1	-	16	TRBJ1-5
CASSPGTGTSDEQYF	TRBV7-6	TRBD1	-	15	TRBJ2-7
CASSTTSGRQASHEQFF	TRBV19	TRBD2	few	17	TRBJ2-1
CASSPRPSPQYF	TRBV18	-	-	12	-
CASSQVEIRYSGANVLTF	TRBV4-2	-	-	18	TRBJ2-6
CATQGRVRYGYTF	TRBV13	-	-	13	TRBJ1-2
CASSLGLEETQYF	TRBV27	-	-	13	TRBJ2-5
CASSRLDRDGTEAFF	TRBV5-6	TRBD1	few	15	TRBJ1-1
CASSLRGGRGSYEQYF	TRBV7-2	TRBD2	-	16	TRBJ2-7
CASIPDRPNEQFF	TRBV10-1	TRBD1	once	13	TRBJ2-1
CASSGQVSYEQYF	TRBV18	-	-	13	TRBJ2-7
CASSLFREGSNTEAFF	TRBV27	-	-	16	TRBJ1-1
CASSPSAGVAIQYF	TRBV9	TRBD2	-	14	TRBJ2-4
CASSYSRGSTYEQYF	TRBV6-5	-	-	15	TRBJ2-7
CASRALPTSGRARGSYNEQFF	TRBV2	TRBD2	-	21	TRBJ2-1
CASSLSESKNIQYF	TRBV6-5	-	-	14	TRBJ2-4
CASSAPRTGSYEQYF	TRBV5-8	-	-	15	TRBJ2-7